This T cell receptor (beta chain) was recorded in a study of monozygotic twins with inflammatory bowel disease. Study-level results: Between concordant and discordant twins, repertoire similarity failed to differ, a result that limited power may explain. Extra variability in the repertoires of patients may have come from differing immunosuppressive treatments.

For this clonotype: Its antigen is not identified.

Germline CDR1 SNHLY, CDR2 FYNNEI. This CDR3 region has 14 residues. Total RNA amounting to 3,000 to 3,500 ng went into each TCR library. UMIs that included a 6-nucleotide sample barcode were added by template switching, which took place during cDNA synthesis. TCRdb derives one entry per CDR3 protein from the 5' RACE reads, leaving out DNA. Its table records around 370,000 distinct CDR3 sequences. The sequenced sample was blood. The V call is TRBV2, the J call TRBJ1-5; checking the TCRdb D call of TRBD1 is not possible without DNA. The sequence came from a human donor with ulcerative colitis or Crohn's disease, or a healthy co-twin of an affected twin (not recorded which). The CDR3 reads CASSVESGDQPQHF. Complete variable domain (other parts from reference TRBV2 and TRBJ1-5): EPEVTQTPSHQVTQMGQEVILRCVPISNHLYFYWYRQILGQKVEFLVSFYNNEISEKSEIFDDQFSVERPDGSNFTLKIRSTKLEDSAMYFCASSVESGDQPQHFGDGTRLSIL.